Following are 24 T cell receptor beta chains from one sample sequenced in a study of T cells in localized non-small cell lung cancer. Libraries were prepared by immunoSEQ multiplex PCR; TCRdb keeps only in-frame clonotypes and omits some of them. The table has about 40,000 clones, approximately 80% seen once; the top ten hold around 7.3%. The input for sequencing was peripheral blood mononuclear cells, taken before any cancer treatment. These receptors originate from a male donor older than 55 with stage II lung adenocarcinoma.

This clone was counted a single time. J is TRBJ1-1 and V is TRBV7-3; no definite D call. This CDR3 region has 14 residues. V was pared by 5 bases and J by 1 base, with 11 bases between. From germline, CDR1 is SGHTA and CDR2 FQGTGA. This CDR3 is CASSPSGANTEAFF. In DNA form, the CDR3 reads TGTGCCAGCAGCCCCAGTGGAGCGAACACTGAAGCTTTCTTT.

The CDR3 nucleotides are TGTGCCAGCAGCTCAGGACTAGCGGGGCAAGAGACCCAGTACTTC. Amino acid sequence: CASSSGLAGQETQYF. The rearrangement links TRBV11-3 to TRBJ2-5, with 12 bases aligning to TRBD2. The CDR3 is 15 residues long. With 4 bases clipped from V and 2 bases from J, the junction kept 2 bases outside the gene matches. In germline, CDR1 is SGHNT, CDR2 YENEEA.

The chain joins TRBV5-6 to TRBJ1-4; no clear D. CDR1 SGHDT and CDR2 YYEEEE come from the germline V gene. The length of the CDR3 is 15 residues. Trimming pared 4 bases from V and 0 bases from J, leaving 10 bases between. The CDR3 nucleotides are TGTGCCAGCAGCCCCTTCGACACAACTAATGAAAAACTGTTTTTT. Its protein is CASSPFDTTNEKLFF.

J is TRBJ2-1 and V is TRBV11-2, with D perhaps given as TRBD1 or TRBD2 (5 bases each). The germline CDR1 and CDR2 sequences are SGHAT and FQNNGV. Trimming pared 5 bases from V and 2 bases from J, leaving 13 bases between. The length of the CDR3 is 15 residues. The chain's CDR3 is CASSLSEGTYNEQFF. The CDR3 nucleotides read TGTGCCAGCAGCCTAAGTGAGGGGACCTACAATGAGCAGTTCTTC.

This clone ranks as medium-sized. The genes are TRBV14 and TRBJ1-2; D gene unclear. In germline, CDR1 is SGHDN, CDR2 FVKESK. This CDR3 has 13 residues. The ends were cut back, 4 bases at V and 4 bases at J, with 10 bases in the middle. The CDR3 sequence is CASSRGSFYGYTF. In DNA, the CDR3 is TGTGCCAGCAGCCGAGGGTCCTTCTATGGCTACACCTTC.

V and J are TRBV14 and TRBJ1-1; D is undetermined. Trimming stripped 0 bases from V and 1 base from J, with 15 bases between. There are 17 residues in the CDR3. Germline V gene lookup returns CDR1 SGHDN and CDR2 FVKESK. The CDR3 protein is CASSQDQVGMRNTEAFF. The CDR3 DNA reads TGTGCCAGCAGCCAAGATCAAGTCGGAATGCGGAACACTGAAGCTTTCTTT. The full variable domain, completed using reference TRBV14 and TRBJ1-1, is EAGVTQFPSHSVIEKGQTVTLRCDPISGHDNLYWYRRVMGKEIKFLLHFVKESKQDESGMPNNRFLAERTGGTYSTLKVQPAELEDSGVYFCASSQDQVGMRNTEAFFGQGTRLTVV.

V usage is TRBV13 and J usage is TRBJ1-3; a weak D match, TRBD1 (5 bases). The germline V gene encodes CDR1 PRHDT and CDR2 FYEKMQ (reference sequence). The CDR3 is 16 amino acids. Between the trimmed V and J ends, which lost 4 bases and 4 bases, there was a span of 17 bases. The CDR3 reads CASSSGQRGRGNTIYF. CDR3 in DNA: TGTGCCAGCAGCTCGGGGCAGAGGGGACGGGGAAACACCATATATTTT. The complete variable domain, with remaining parts taken from reference TRBV13 and TRBJ1-3, reads AAGVIQSPRHLIKEKRETATLKCYPIPRHDTVYWYQQGPGQDPQFLISFYEKMQSDKGSIPDRFSAQQFSDYHSELNMSSLELGDSALYFCASSSGQRGRGNTIYFGEGSWLTVV.

This sequence joins TRBV6-6 and TRBJ1-1; D is unresolved. Germline CDR1 and CDR2: MNHNY and SVGAGI (reference sequence). The CDR3 has 13 residues. The V end lost 6 bases, the J end lost 1 base, and 9 bases lay between the germline ends. CDR3 in amino acids: CASSFGRNTEAFF. The CDR3 DNA reads as TGTGCCAGCAGCTTCGGACGGAACACTGAAGCTTTCTTT.

The chain links TRBV18 to TRBJ2-1, with 12 bases that match TRBD2. The J segment lost 7 bases and the V segment lost 2 bases, leaving 6 bases of the junction unmatched. Germline lookup yields CDR1 KGHSH and CDR2 LQKENI. The CDR3 has 16 residues. CDR3 protein: CASSPKTSGSGNEQFF. CDR3 nucleotides: TGTGCCAGCTCACCAAAGACTAGCGGGAGTGGGAATGAGCAGTTCTTC.

The rearrangement uses TRBV20-1 and TRBJ1-1, with D hard to call. The CDR3 sequence is 11 residues long. V dropped 6 bases and J dropped 10 bases, with 15 bases sitting between them. Germline CDR1 and CDR2: DFQATT and SNEGSKA (reference sequence). CDR3 coding DNA: TGCAGTGCCATTCTTGAGGAAGGAGCTTTCTTT. As protein: CSAILEEGAFF.

This clone was counted only a few times. The chain is built from TRBV6-1 and TRBJ2-6, with a possible D match to TRBD2 (5 bases). The V and J ends lost 4 bases and 0 bases respectively, with 10 bases between them. The CDR3 sequence is 16 residues long. Germline V CDR1 and CDR2: MNHNS, SASEGT. The CDR3 protein is CASSVGLPSGANVLTF. As DNA, the CDR3 is TGTGCCAGCAGTGTTGGACTTCCCTCTGGGGCCAACGTCCTGACTTTC.

This chain joins TRBV30 and TRBJ1-1, with D uncertain. The germline gives CDR1 GTSNPN, CDR2 SVGIG (reference sequence). The CDR3 runs 13 residues. V was trimmed by 1 base and J by 7 bases, leaving 13 bases between them. The CDR3 nucleotides are TGTGCCTGGAGTGACCTTTGGCCGGGTGAAGCTTTCTTT. Protein product: CAWSDLWPGEAFF.

The rearrangement links TRBV30 to TRBJ2-7, with a possible D match to TRBD1 (6 bases). Germline CDR1 GTSNPN, CDR2 SVGIG (reference sequence). The CDR3 loop spans 13 amino acids. The V end was cut by 5 bases, the J end by 4 bases, with 15 bases between. This chain's CDR3 is CAWAGGWIYEQYF. Here the CDR3 DNA reads TGTGCCTGGGCTGGGGGCTGGATATACGAGCAGTACTTC.

The chain has TRBV6-4 and TRBJ2-3, with TRBD2 matching over 10 bases. J lost 3 bases, V lost 4 bases, and 4 bases had no gene match. Germline assignment: CDR1 MRHNA and CDR2 SNTAGT. CDR3 length: 15 residues. The CDR3 reads CASSVSTSGTDTQYF. CDR3 coding DNA: TGTGCCAGCAGTGTCTCGACTAGCGGGACAGATACGCAGTATTTT.

V is TRBV18 and J is TRBJ1-1; D remains unclear. Deletions cut 3 bases from V and 4 bases from J, with 12 bases between. The CDR3 sequence is 14 residues long. Germline CDR1 KGHSH, CDR2 LQKENI. In DNA, the CDR3 is TGTGCCAGCTCACCTTTGTCTGGAGGCACTGAAGCTTTCTTT. It specifies CASSPLSGGTEAFF.

The CDR3 nucleotides read TGCAGCGCCGGGACAGGTCCCTATGGCTACACCTTC. It translates to CSAGTGPYGYTF. V and J are TRBV29-1 and TRBJ1-2; TRBD1 matches 8 bases. Germline CDR1 and CDR2: SQVTM and ANQGSEA. The CDR3 runs 12 residues. J lost 4 bases, V lost 7 bases, and 5 bases had no gene match.

The chain has TRBV27 and TRBJ2-1; D unclear. Germline CDR1 MNHEY, CDR2 SMNVEV (reference sequence). V lost 6 bases and J 2 bases, leaving 11 bases between the germline ends. There are 14 residues in the CDR3. The CDR3 loop is CASRYDNPYNEQFF. CDR3 in DNA: TGTGCCAGCAGATACGACAACCCCTACAATGAGCAGTTCTTC.

CDR3 region: CASSSPPDTQYF. The CDR3 DNA is TGTGCCAGCTCGAGCCCACCCGATACGCAGTATTTT. The chain carries TRBV27 and TRBJ2-3; D gene unclear. This CDR3 has 12 residues. CDR1 is MNHEY and CDR2 is SMNVEV in the germline V gene (reference sequence). V was shortened by 8 bases and J by 6 bases, with 12 bases between the two germline ends.

The V call is TRBV7-2, the J call TRBJ2-6; 7 bases line up with TRBD1. V dropped 3 bases and J dropped 2; count of bases not matched to a gene: 4. CDR3 length: 16 amino acids. Germline assignment: CDR1 SGHTA and CDR2 FQGNSA. CDR3 nucleotide sequence: TGTGCCAGCAGCTTCCCCGGGACAGCTGGGGCCAACGTCCTGACTTTC. Translating it yields CASSFPGTAGANVLTF.

The chain joins TRBV10-3 to TRBJ2-7; 9 bases are shared with TRBD1. Trimming at V came to 4 bases and at J to 6 bases, leaving 7 bases not matched to a gene. Germline V gene data show CDR1 as ENHRY and CDR2 as SYGVKD. The CDR3 is made up of 14 amino acids. In nucleotides, the CDR3 is TGTGCCATCAGTGGAACCGGGACAGGGTTCGAGCAGTACTTC. Its translation is CAISGTGTGFEQYF.

V usage is TRBV2 and J usage is TRBJ2-2; TRBD2 matches 7 bases. Per germline, CDR1 SNHLY and CDR2 FYNNEI. After removal of 7 bases from V and 7 bases from J, the junction contained 3 bases not matched to a gene. The CDR3 loop spans 12 amino acids. The CDR3 DNA reads as TGTGCCAGCATCCGGGAGGTCGGGGAGCTGTTTTTT. Encoded protein: CASIREVGELFF.

The genes are TRBV4-1 and TRBJ1-6; D remains ambiguous. The CDR3 totals 11 residues. Trimming left V 4 bases short and J 9 bases short, with 4 bases between. CDR1 is MGHRA, CDR2 YSYEKL, per germline. CDR3 DNA sequence: TGCGCCAGCAGCCGGGGTTCACCCCTCCACTTT. The encoded protein is CASSRGSPLHF.

The chain employs TRBV30 and TRBJ1-6; TRBD1 is a possible D gene (5 bases). Germline CDR1 and CDR2: GTSNPN and SVGIG (reference sequence). The CDR3 runs to 14 residues. The V gene lost 1 base and the J gene lost 5 bases, with 9 bases spanning the gap. CDR3 nucleotides: TGTGCCTGGAGTGCCGGGACGGATAATTCACCCCTCCACTTT. This gives the protein CAWSAGTDNSPLHF.

The chain has TRBV5-1 and TRBJ2-1; TRBD2 is a possible D gene (5 bases). Trimming left V 2 bases short and J 3 bases short, with 9 bases between. This CDR3 is built from 14 residues. CDR1 is SGHRS, CDR2 YFSETQ, per germline. The CDR3 DNA follows: TGCGCCAGCAGCTTTAGCGAGGGCTACAATGAGCAGTTCTTC. Residues: CASSFSEGYNEQFF.